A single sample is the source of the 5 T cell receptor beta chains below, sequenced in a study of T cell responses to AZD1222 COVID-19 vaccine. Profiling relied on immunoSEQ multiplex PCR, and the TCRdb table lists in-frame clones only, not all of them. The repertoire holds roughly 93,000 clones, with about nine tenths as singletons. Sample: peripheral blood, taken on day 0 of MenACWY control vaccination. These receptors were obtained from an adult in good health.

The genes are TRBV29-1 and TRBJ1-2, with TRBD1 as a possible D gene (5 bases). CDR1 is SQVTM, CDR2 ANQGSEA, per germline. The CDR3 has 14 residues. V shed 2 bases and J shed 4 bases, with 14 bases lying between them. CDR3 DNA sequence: TGCAGCGTTGAAACGGGGGAAGTTGCCTATGGCTACACCTTC. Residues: CSVETGEVAYGYTF.

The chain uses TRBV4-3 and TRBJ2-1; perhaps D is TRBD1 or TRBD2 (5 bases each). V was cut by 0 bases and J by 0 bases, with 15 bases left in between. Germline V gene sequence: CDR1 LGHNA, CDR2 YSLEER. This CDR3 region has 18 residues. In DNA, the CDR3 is TGCGCCAGCAGCCAAGAAGAGGGGAGCGTTAGCTCCTACAATGAGCAGTTCTTC. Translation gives CASSQEEGSVSSYNEQFF.

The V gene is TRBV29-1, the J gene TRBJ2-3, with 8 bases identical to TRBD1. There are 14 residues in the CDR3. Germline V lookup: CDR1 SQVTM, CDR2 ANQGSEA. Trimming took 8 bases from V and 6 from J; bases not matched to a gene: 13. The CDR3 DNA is TGCAGCACCCGCCTCAATTACAGGGGGGATACGCAGTATTTT. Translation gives CSTRLNYRGDTQYF.

The CDR3 sequence: CASRIGGYEQYF. The CDR3 region has the DNA TGTGCAAGTCGGATAGGGGGGTACGAGCAGTACTTC. The chain joins TRBV12-2 to TRBJ2-7. TRBV12-2 is tagged as a pseudogene. The CDR3 loop spans 12 amino acids.

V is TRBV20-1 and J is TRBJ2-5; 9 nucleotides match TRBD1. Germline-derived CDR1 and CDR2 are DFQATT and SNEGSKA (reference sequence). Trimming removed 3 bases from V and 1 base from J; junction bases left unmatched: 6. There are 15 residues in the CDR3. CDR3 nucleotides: TGCAGTGCTAGTACTGGACAGGGGCGCCAAGAGACCCAGTACTTC. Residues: CSASTGQGRQETQYF.